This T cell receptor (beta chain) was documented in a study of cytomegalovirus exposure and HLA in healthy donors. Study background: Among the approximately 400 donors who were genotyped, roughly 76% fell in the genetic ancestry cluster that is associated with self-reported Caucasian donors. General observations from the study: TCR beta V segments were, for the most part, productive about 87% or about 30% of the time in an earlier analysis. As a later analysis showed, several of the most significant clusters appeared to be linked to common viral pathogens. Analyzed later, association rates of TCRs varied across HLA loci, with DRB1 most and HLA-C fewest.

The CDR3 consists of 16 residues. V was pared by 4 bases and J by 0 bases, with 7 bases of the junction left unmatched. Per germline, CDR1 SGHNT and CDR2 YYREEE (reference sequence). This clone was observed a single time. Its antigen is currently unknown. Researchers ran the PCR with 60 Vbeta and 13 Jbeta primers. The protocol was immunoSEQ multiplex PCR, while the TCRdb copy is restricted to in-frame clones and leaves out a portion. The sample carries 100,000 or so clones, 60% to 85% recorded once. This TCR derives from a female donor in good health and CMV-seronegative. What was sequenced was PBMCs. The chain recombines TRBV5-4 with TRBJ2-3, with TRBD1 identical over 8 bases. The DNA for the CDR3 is TGTGCCAGCAGCGGGGGGACAGGCCAAAGCACAGATACGCAGTATTTT. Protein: CASSGGTGQSTDTQYF. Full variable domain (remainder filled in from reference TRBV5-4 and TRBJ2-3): ETGVTQSPTHLIKTRGQQVTLRCSSQSGHNTVSWYQQALGQGPQFIFQYYREEENGRGNFPPRFSGLQFPNYSSELNVNALELDDSALYLCASSGGTGQSTDTQYFGPGTRLTVL.